The T cell receptor (beta chain) under discussion was sequenced for a study of Ad26.COV2.S vaccination and SARS-CoV-2 variants (dated by TCRdb to the early 2020s). In terms of the full investigation: Donors in the vaccine arm were drawn from COV1001, a multicentre, randomized, double-blind, placebo-controlled phase I-IIa trial testing Ad26.COV2.S in healthy adults. Ad26.COV2.S was administered intramuscularly at 5 x 10^10 or 1 x 10^11 viral particles, either as a single shot or as two shots given 56 days apart. TCRbeta repertoire sequencing was used to assess the specificity and breadth of SARS-CoV-2-reactive T cell receptors after Ad26.COV2.S vaccination. A total of 32 samples were included in the TCR-sequenced set, comprising around 19 Ad26.COV2.S vaccine recipients, 5 placebo recipients and 8 SARS-CoV-2 convalescent individuals. Trial participants were randomized into five groups of five: low-dose or high-dose Ad26.COV2.S given once or twice, or placebo on both occasions. Blinding of investigators to trial group allocation was maintained during experiments and outcome assessment. Paper-wide results and their limitations: Ad26.COV2.S recipients had higher spike-specific TCR breadth than placebo recipients (P = 0.0014). The study lacked the statistical power to compare responses across vaccine doses or regimens. Substantial breadth of spike-specific CD8+ and CD4+ T cell responses was reported after vaccination. Vaccine and placebo recipients had similar non-spike TCR breadth, a finding consistent with the vaccine containing only spike. It was noted by the authors that total T cell responses may have been underestimated by the TCR breadth and depth analyses.

This specimen's treatment or condition label, per the study, means: 19 received Ad26.COV2.S at low or high dose, single or two shots; 5 received placebo; per-sample allocation not given. For vaccine and placebo recipients, repertoires were sequenced using samples collected on day 63 after the first injection. Cohort 1b enrolled around 24 adults aged 18-55 years at a single site in Boston, USA, between 29 July and 7 August 2020. Ad26.COV2.S was a replication-incompetent adenovirus type 26 vector expressing a prefusion-stabilized SARS-CoV-2 spike protein from the original Wuhan strain. Relative to germline, V is 1 base shorter and J is 4 bases shorter, with 14 bases between their ends. CDR1 is given as MGHRA and CDR2 as YSYEKL, both from the germline V gene. From its cysteine to its phenylalanine, the CDR3 spans 15 amino acids. Only CDR3 DNA remains: 45 bases, in frame from the first base. TCRbeta CDR3 regions were sequenced with the immunoSEQ Assay. After extraction, genomic DNA underwent amplification by bias-controlled multiplex PCR, followed by high-throughput sequencing. Under the source paper's analysis protocol: Collapsing and filtering of sequences were performed to quantify the absolute abundance of each unique TCRbeta CDR3 region. T cell fraction was estimated by normalizing TCRbeta template counts to usable DNA, with usable DNA measured through amplification of reference genes found in all nucleated cells. Repertoire TCRs were annotated as SARS-CoV-2-specific when V gene, CDR3 amino acid sequence and J gene were exactly matched to a known reactive TCR set. MIRA supplied the reference SARS-CoV-2 TCR set, which was filtered for enrichment in COVID-19-positive ImmuneCODE repertoires so that public or cross-reactive TCRs were removed. Based on the MIRA antigens, annotated TCRs were further analysed at the level of specific ORF or position within ORF. Breadth was defined as annotated unique rearrangements over total unique productive rearrangements; depth was the summed frequency of those rearrangements. Two-sided Wilcoxon rank-sum tests were applied when comparing TCR breadth between groups. In TCRdb, the immuneACCESS table is reduced to in-frame sequences with V and J assigned. These tables do not hold every clone; where another copy was compared, an unresolved V gene accounts for under half, and the others remain unexplained. V and J calls and clone size are given by that table; D and trimming were obtained from the DNA. A total of about 680,000 clones appear in this sample, 70% to 90% of them only once. The ten largest make up over 1.3% of the sample.

This clone came up a few times. Its target antigen remains unknown. Nothing much larger sits one base from this clone, and base qualities are not available. This receptor chain uses TRBV4-1 and TRBJ2-7; the D gene is unclear. The material sequenced was peripheral blood, taken in a trial of Ad26.COV2.S vaccine versus placebo. The receptor was isolated from a person between 18 and 65 years old who received the Ad26.COV2.S COVID-19 vaccine or a placebo. The DNA sequence follows: TGCGCCAGCAGCCAAGGAACCCCACAGCTTTACGAGCAGTACTTC. It is translated as CASSQGTPQLYEQYF.